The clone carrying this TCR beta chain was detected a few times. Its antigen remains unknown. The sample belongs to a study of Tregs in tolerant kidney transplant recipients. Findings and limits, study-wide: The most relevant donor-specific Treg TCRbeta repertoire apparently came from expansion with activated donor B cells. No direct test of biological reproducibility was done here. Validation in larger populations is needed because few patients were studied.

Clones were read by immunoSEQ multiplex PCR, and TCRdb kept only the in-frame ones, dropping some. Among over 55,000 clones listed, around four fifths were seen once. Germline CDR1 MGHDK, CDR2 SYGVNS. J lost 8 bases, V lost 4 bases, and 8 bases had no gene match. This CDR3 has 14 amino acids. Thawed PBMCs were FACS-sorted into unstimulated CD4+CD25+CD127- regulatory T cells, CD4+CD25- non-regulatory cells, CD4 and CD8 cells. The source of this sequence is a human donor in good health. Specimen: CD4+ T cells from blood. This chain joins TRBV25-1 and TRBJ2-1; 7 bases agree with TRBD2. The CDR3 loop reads CASSVRLASDEQFF. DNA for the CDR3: TGTGCCAGCAGTGTGCGACTAGCTTCAGATGAGCAGTTCTTC.